This paragraph reports one T cell receptor beta chain. The germline gives CDR1 SGHTA, CDR2 FQGTGA. The CDR3 totals 13 residues. The junction had 6 bases not matched to a gene; V was cut back by 5 bases and J by 6 bases. This sample was taken from a study of blood T cell repertoires in COVID-19. Libraries were prepared by immunoSEQ multiplex PCR; TCRdb keeps only in-frame clonotypes and omits some of them. Among approximately 140,000 clones listed, roughly four fifths were seen once. The receptor comes from a man aged 35 to 55 with active or convalescent COVID-19. The chain uses TRBV7-3 and TRBJ2-7, with TRBD2 matching over 8 bases. Specimen: peripheral blood. This CDR3 reads CASSPGGPVEQYF. For the CDR3, the DNA is TGTGCCAGCAGCCCGGGGGGGCCGGTCGAGCAGTACTTC.